The 11 T cell receptor beta chains given below trace back to one sample, sequenced in a study of T cells in Graves' hyperthyroidism and ophthalmopathy. RNA transcripts yielded amplified TCR beta CDR3 regions. First-round RT-PCR of the TCR CDR3 relied on the HTBI primer set. TCRdb reprocessed the multiplex PCR reads with MiXCR, giving one entry per CDR3 protein. The table lists about 620,000 distinct CDR3 sequences, about 17% of them singletons, with less than 4.5% in the top ten. The sequenced material came from blood. Receptors originate from a woman in her 30s with Graves' hyperthyroidism.

This clonotype was seen more than once but under ten times. V and J are TRBV5-1 and TRBJ2-7; TRBD2 matches at 15 bases. Germline V gene sequence: CDR1 SGHRS, CDR2 YFSETQ. The CDR3 spans 17 residues. V lost 4 bases and J lost 4; bases outside the gene matches: 9. DNA for the CDR3: TGCGCCAGCAGCCCTTGGACTAGCGGGAGGGGTTTTTACGAGCAGTACTTC. This sequence encodes CASSPWTSGRGFYEQYF.

The V gene is TRBV7-8, the J gene TRBJ2-1, with 9 bases lining up with TRBD2. V lost 4 bases to trimming and J lost 6 bases; unmatched junction nucleotides: 10. This CDR3 spans 16 amino acids. Germline CDR1 SGHVS, CDR2 FQNEAQ. CDR3 coding DNA: TGTGCCAGCAGCTCTCACTCTAGCGGGATTTTCAATGAGCAGTTCTTC. It yields the protein CASSSHSSGIFNEQFF.

The chain combines TRBV20-1 with TRBJ1-1; 10 nucleotides align to TRBD1. The J segment lost 5 bases and the V segment lost 3 bases, leaving 9 bases of the junction unmatched. In germline, CDR1 is DFQATT, CDR2 SNEGSKA (reference sequence). The CDR3 extends over 15 amino acids. CDR3 nucleotide sequence: TGCAGTGCTAGCTTGACAGGGGGCGAGTGGACTGAAGCTTTCTTT. This translates into CSASLTGGEWTEAFF.

This clonotype has a count of ten or more. The rearrangement joins TRBV7-9 to TRBJ2-3; D may be TRBD1 (6 bases). The V gene's germline CDR1 is SEHNR and CDR2 FQNEAQ (reference sequence). Trimming removed 8 bases at V and 5 bases at J, with 17 bases between. The CDR3 contains 14 residues. CDR3 amino acids: CASVLTGIGDTQYF. The CDR3 DNA is TGTGCCAGCGTCCTGACAGGTATTGGAGATACGCAGTATTTT.

The chain couples TRBV27 to TRBJ1-6, with TRBD1 matching 11 bases. The germline V gene encodes CDR1 MNHEY and CDR2 SMNVEV (reference sequence). The trim removed 7 bases at V and 5 bases at J, leaving 4 bases unmatched. CDR3 size: 15 residues. CDR3 amino acids: CASKGQGVNNSPLHF. The CDR3 coding sequence is TGTGCCAGCAAGGGACAGGGGGTGAATAATTCACCCCTCCACTTT.

In its sample, this clonotype was seen a few times. The chain links TRBV5-1 to TRBJ1-6; D not certain. The CDR3 spans 16 residues. From germline, CDR1 is SGHRS and CDR2 YFSETQ. V was trimmed by 4 bases and J by 0 bases, leaving 11 bases between them. The CDR3 protein is CASSLYLSSYNSPLHF. The CDR3 nucleotides read TGCGCCAGCAGCCTTTATTTGAGCTCCTATAATTCACCCCTCCACTTT.

This clonotype has only a few counts. The gene calls are TRBV28 and TRBJ1-1; TRBD1 is a possible D gene (6 bases). CDR3 length: 13 amino acids. The V gene lost 3 bases and the J gene lost 8 bases, with 13 bases spanning the gap. CDR1 MDHEN and CDR2 SYDVKM come from the germline V gene. Here the CDR3 DNA reads TGTGCCAGCAGTTTTTTAAACAGGGAGGAAGCTTTCTTT. It yields the protein CASSFLNREEAFF.

The chain employs TRBV24-1 and TRBJ1-1, with D tentatively TRBD1 (6 bases). The CDR3 is made up of 15 amino acids. Per the germline V gene, CDR1 is KGHDR and CDR2 is SFDVKD. V lost 10 bases and J 1 base, leaving 18 bases between the germline ends. This chain's CDR3 is CATMPVGGRNTEAFF. The CDR3 bases are TGTGCCACTATGCCCGTGGGGGGCAGGAACACTGAAGCTTTCTTT.

This clonotype was picked up a small number of times. The rearrangement uses TRBV6-1 and TRBJ1-1; D is uncertain. The CDR3 loop spans 13 amino acids. The ends were cut back, 6 bases at V and 5 bases at J, with 13 bases in the middle. Per the germline V gene, CDR1 is MNHNS and CDR2 is SASEGT. The CDR3 protein is CASSPLGRTEAFF. The DNA of the CDR3 is TGTGCCAGCAGCCCGCTAGGGCGTACTGAAGCTTTCTTT.

This clonotype was observed at least ten times. The chain recombines TRBV7-2 with TRBJ1-1; no firm D call. V dropped 2 bases and J dropped 6 bases, with 13 bases sitting between them. Germline loops: CDR1 SGHTA, CDR2 FQGNSA. CDR3 length equals 14 residues. CDR3 in amino acids: CASSLFGIDPEAFF. CDR3 bases: TGTGCCAGCAGCTTATTCGGTATCGACCCTGAAGCTTTCTTT.

This clonotype appeared many times. This chain uses TRBV7-2 with TRBJ1-5, with 8 bases lining up with TRBD1. The CDR3 consists of 14 residues. V trimming: 6 bases; J trimming: 7 bases; junction bases outside the gene matches: 8. The germline V gene encodes CDR1 SGHTA and CDR2 FQGNSA. The CDR3 coding sequence is TGTGCCAGCAGAGGACAGGGATTGGGCCAGCCCCAGCATTTT. Protein product: CASRGQGLGQPQHF.